This TCR beta chain was profiled in a study of OX40 agonist ivuxolimab in advanced cancers. Study in general: Prior anti-PD-1, anti-PD-L1 or anti-CTLA-4 therapy was allowed; 35% to 40% had some.

Repertoires were generated with immunoSEQ multiplex PCR, while TCRdb's copy carries only in-frame clones and drops some. The sample contains some 67,000 clones, about 87% of which appear only once. This CDR3 contains 15 residues. Trimming removed 5 bases from V and 5 bases from J, with 18 bases in between. CDR1 is LNHDA and CDR2 is SQIVND in the germline V gene (reference sequence). This specimen consisted of CD4+ or CD8+ T cells sorted from blood, obtained in a trial of the OX40 agonist ivuxolimab. The TCR originated in an adult with an advanced solid tumor such as melanoma, head and neck, liver or kidney cancer. This chain uses TRBV19 with TRBJ2-5; D not resolved. CDR3 nucleotide sequence: TGTGCCAGTAGTGAACTCCCGGTTGGCGCGGAGACCCAGTACTTC. Translating it yields CASSELPVGAETQYF.